Shown below are 10 T cell receptor beta chains from a single sample sequenced in a study of T cells in Graves' hyperthyroidism and ophthalmopathy. Template material for amplifying TCR beta CDR3 regions consisted of RNA transcripts. The TCR CDR3 first-round RT-PCR relied on the HTBI primer set. TCRdb ran MiXCR on the multiplex PCR reads and lists one entry per CDR3 protein. The data contain more than 550,000 distinct CDR3 sequences, 18% of them singletons. Sample: blood. These receptors all stem from a woman aged 45-65 years with Graves' hyperthyroidism that later progressed to Graves' ophthalmopathy.

This clonotype came up a few times. The chain employs TRBV6-6 and TRBJ1-2, with a weak D call TRBD1 (5 bases). The ends were cut back, 2 bases at V and 4 bases at J, with 26 bases in the middle. CDR1 and CDR2 from the germline V gene are MNHNY and SVGAGI (reference sequence). The CDR3 spans 19 residues. CDR3 nucleotides: TGTGCCAGCAGTTACGGAATAGGGGTATGGGCGGTCGAGGGCTATGGCTACACCTTC. Its protein product is CASSYGIGVWAVEGYGYTF.

This clonotype was recorded at least ten times. CDR3 amino acids: CASSFAGVPNNSPLHF. The CDR3 bases are TGTGCCAGCAGTTTTGCGGGGGTTCCAAATAATTCACCCCTCCACTTT. V and J are TRBV12-3 or TRBV12-4 and TRBJ1-6, with D possibly matching TRBD1 (5 bases). The V end was cut by 3 bases, the J end by 5 bases, with 14 bases between. The CDR3 length is 16 residues.

This clonotype has only a few counts. This rearrangement joins TRBV7-9 to TRBJ1-2, with a weak D call TRBD1 (5 bases). The germline V gene encodes CDR1 SEHNR and CDR2 FQNEAQ (reference sequence). Trimming removed 5 bases at V and 3 bases at J, with 22 bases between. The CDR3 has 17 amino acids. The CDR3 protein is CASSPGGGGLGDYGYTF. The CDR3 DNA sequence: TGTGCCAGCAGCCCAGGTGGGGGGGGTCTGGGGGACTATGGCTACACCTTC.

This clonotype was detected many times. This rearrangement joins TRBV7-8 to TRBJ2-2; TRBD1 is a possible D gene (6 bases). Germline CDR1 is SGHVS and CDR2 is FQNEAQ. Deletions cut 1 base from V and 1 base from J, with 10 bases between. The CDR3 loop spans 16 amino acids. CDR3 sequence reads: CASSLVGQMNTGELFF. In DNA, the CDR3 is TGTGCCAGCAGCTTAGTTGGACAGATGAACACCGGGGAGCTGTTTTTT.

This clonotype was detected ten times or more. This chain links TRBV2 with TRBJ1-4; 7 bases map to TRBD1. Germline V lookup: CDR1 SNHLY, CDR2 FYNNEI. The CDR3 is made up of 14 amino acids. After removal of 2 bases from V and 8 bases from J, the junction contained 5 bases not matched to a gene. The CDR3 is CASSEWDSGEKLFF. In DNA, the CDR3 is TGTGCCAGCAGTGAATGGGACAGTGGGGAAAAACTGTTTTTT.

In this sample, this clonotype turned up a few times. The germline gene is not matched at one end of the junction; a read error may be the cause. The chain employs TRBV7-7 and TRBJ2-2; tentatively, D is TRBD2 (5 bases). Germline V CDR1 and CDR2: SSHAT, FNYEAQ (reference sequence). CDR3 length equals 15 residues. The CDR3 protein is CASSVLGAGTGELFF. In DNA, the CDR3 is TGTGCTAGCAGCGTCCTCGGCGCGGGCACCGGGGAGCTGTTTTTT.

V gene TRBV7-9 combines with J gene TRBJ1-3; a possible D gene is TRBD1 (5 bases). The CDR3 consists of 16 residues. Trimming removed 3 bases from V and 0 bases from J, with 12 bases in between. In germline, CDR1 is SEHNR, CDR2 FQNEAQ (reference sequence). The CDR3 protein is CASSLDGGSSGNTIYF. The CDR3 bases are TGTGCCAGCAGCTTGGACGGGGGGAGCTCTGGAAACACCATATATTTT.

V usage is TRBV15 and J usage is TRBJ1-4, with D hard to call. The CDR3 runs 13 residues. Trimming cost V 4 bases and J 5 bases, with 8 bases left between them. Germline lookup yields CDR1 LNHNV and CDR2 YYDKDF (reference sequence). CDR3 in DNA: TGTGCCACCAGCATCCCATTCAATGAAAAACTGTTTTTT. Encoded protein: CATSIPFNEKLFF.

This clonotype was counted between two and nine times. A read error may produce the germline difference seen at one junction end. The rearrangement uses TRBV11-3 and TRBJ2-1; 7 bases fit TRBD1. Germline V gene lookup returns CDR1 SGHNT and CDR2 YENEEA. The CDR3 length is 12 residues. The DNA for the CDR3 is TGTGCCAGCAGCAAGACAGGGCATGAGCAGCTCTTC. Translation: CASSKTGHEQLF.

In its sample, this clonotype was seen a few times. The gene calls are TRBV7-9 and TRBJ2-1; TRBD1 matches at 7 bases. Germline V lookup: CDR1 SEHNR, CDR2 FQNEAQ (reference sequence). After removal of 1 base from V and 6 bases from J, the junction contained 6 bases not matched to a gene. The CDR3 extends over 15 amino acids. In DNA, the CDR3 is TGTGCCAGCAGCTTAGGAGGGTACAGGGGCAATGAGCAGTTCTTC. This translates into CASSLGGYRGNEQFF.